These 13 T cell receptor beta chains share one sample of origin, sequenced in a study of blood T cell repertoires in COVID-19. The assay was immunoSEQ multiplex PCR, and TCRdb's table has in-frame clones only and misses some. Of hundreds of thousands of clones detected, approximately 89% appear once; the ten largest clones hold around 0.92%. Sequenced input: peripheral blood. The receptor set was obtained from a young man with COVID-19, enrolled during active disease.

The chain has TRBV19 and TRBJ1-1, with D maybe TRBD1 (5 bases). Germline values: CDR1 LNHDA, CDR2 SQIVND (reference sequence). Trimming removed 5 bases at V and 0 bases at J, with 13 bases between. The CDR3 length is 15 residues. CDR3 DNA: TGTGCCAGTAGTGTAGGGGAGCGGATGAACACTGAAGCTTTCTTT. Translation: CASSVGERMNTEAFF.

The CDR3 region is CASSERGQFVYGYTF. The CDR3 DNA follows: TGTGCCAGCAGTGAAAGGGGACAGTTCGTCTATGGCTACACCTTC. The chain couples TRBV2 to TRBJ1-2; 7 bases match TRBD1. V trimming: 2 bases; J trimming: 4 bases; junction bases outside the gene matches: 7. Germline V gene data show CDR1 as SNHLY and CDR2 as FYNNEI. CDR3 size: 15 residues.

V usage is TRBV7-6 and J usage is TRBJ2-2, with TRBD2 matching over 11 bases. J was trimmed by 4 bases and V by 5 bases; bases with no gene match: 9. CDR1 and CDR2 (germline): SGHVS, FNYEAQ. The CDR3 sequence is 17 residues long. The CDR3, as DNA: TGTGCCAGCAGCATCACTAGCGGGGGCGTGATCACCGGGGAGCTGTTTTTT. This encodes CASSITSGGVITGELFF.

The chain couples TRBV30 to TRBJ1-6, with unresolved D. CDR1 is GTSNPN and CDR2 is SVGIG in the germline V gene (reference sequence). There are 14 residues in the CDR3. Deletions cut 2 bases from V and 6 bases from J, with 11 bases between. The CDR3 region is CAWSSGLSNSPLHF. The CDR3 DNA reads as TGTGCCTGGAGTAGCGGTCTCTCTAATTCACCCCTCCACTTT.

The rearrangement links TRBV20-1 to TRBJ2-1; D gene ambiguous. Trimming left V 3 bases short and J 1 base short, with 13 bases between. The CDR3 totals 15 residues. Germline V gene sequence: CDR1 DFQATT, CDR2 SNEGSKA (reference sequence). The CDR3 loop reads CSASHAVGSYNEQFF. The CDR3 DNA reads TGCAGTGCTAGTCACGCGGTCGGATCCTACAATGAGCAGTTCTTC.

The V and J genes are TRBV6-9 and TRBJ2-7; tentatively, D is TRBD1 (7 bases). The V gene's germline CDR1 is MNHGY and CDR2 SVAAGI. V was shortened by 11 bases and J by 7 bases, with 27 bases between the two germline ends. The CDR3 spans 15 residues. CDR3 DNA: TGTGCCCGCCCTCCTCGATATGACAGGGCGGGGGAGCAGTACTTC. Translated, it gives CARPPRYDRAGEQYF.

With regard to this clone: The sample holds other DNA sequences that translate to the same CDR3. The V call is TRBV28, the J call TRBJ2-7; D not certain. The V end lost 4 bases, the J end lost 3 bases, and 7 bases lay between the germline ends. There are 12 residues in the CDR3. The germline gives CDR1 MDHEN, CDR2 SYDVKM. CDR3 residues: CASSSPGYEQYF. CDR3 coding DNA: TGTGCCAGCAGTTCCCCCGGCTACGAGCAGTACTTC.

V and J are TRBV7-6 and TRBJ1-4, with D possibly matching TRBD1 (6 bases). Trimming stripped 3 bases from V and 2 bases from J, with 13 bases between. CDR3 length: 16 residues. CDR1 and CDR2 from the germline V gene are SGHVS and FNYEAQ. The CDR3 DNA is TGTGCCAGCAGCTTGGCCCCGGGACACACTAATGAAAAACTGTTTTTT. This gives the protein CASSLAPGHTNEKLFF.

V gene TRBV15 combines with J gene TRBJ2-7; D perhaps matches TRBD2 (5 bases). The CDR3 contains 15 residues. Germline lookup yields CDR1 LNHNV and CDR2 YYDKDF (reference sequence). Deletions cut 5 bases from V and 3 bases from J, with 17 bases between. The CDR3 DNA reads as TGTGCCACCAGCCCCCGCAGGACGGGATTCTACGAGCAGTACTTC. It yields the protein CATSPRRTGFYEQYF.

The J gene is TRBJ1-6, the V gene TRBV7-8; D is undetermined. Germline V gene data show CDR1 as SGHVS and CDR2 as FQNEAQ. With 0 bases removed from V and 7 bases from J, the gap between germline ends came to 7 bases. This CDR3 has 14 amino acids. CDR3 residues: CASSLALVNSPLHF. DNA for the CDR3: TGTGCCAGCAGCTTAGCTCTCGTGAATTCACCCCTCCACTTT.

The chain is built from TRBV6-5 and TRBJ1-5; no reliable D call. Germline CDR1 reads MNHEY; CDR2 reads SVGAGI. The CDR3 covers 13 residues. V lost 8 bases to trimming and J lost 2 bases, with 10 bases between them. CDR3 in amino acids: CASDERGNQPQHF. CDR3 coding DNA: TGTGCCAGCGATGAACGAGGCAATCAGCCCCAGCATTTT.

About this clone itself: This same CDR3 is encoded by further DNA sequences in the sample. V is TRBV11-2 and J is TRBJ2-7, with D unclear. The V end lost 6 bases, the J end lost 0 bases, and 6 bases lay between the germline ends. The CDR3 extends over 12 amino acids. In germline, CDR1 is SGHAT, CDR2 FQNNGV. The CDR3 DNA reads TGTGCCAGCAGTCCGAGCTCCTACGAGCAGTACTTC. Translation: CASSPSSYEQYF.

A single count supports this clone. V and J are TRBV5-4 and TRBJ2-3; 8 bases align to TRBD2. The CDR3 is 17 amino acids. Germline V gives CDR1 SGHNT, CDR2 YYREEE (reference sequence). V gave up 4 bases and J gave up 0 bases; unmatched junction bases: 10. The CDR3 loop reads CASSPQLAATSTDTQYF. For the CDR3, the DNA is TGTGCCAGCAGCCCCCAACTAGCGGCAACTAGCACAGATACGCAGTATTTT.